This TCR beta chain was identified in a study of type 1 and type 2 diabetes patients (dated by TCRdb to 2016 to 2017). Looking at the study overall: The cohort comprised some 10 type 1 diabetes patients, a few type 2 diabetes patients and 6 or 7 nondiabetic controls recruited in China. Throughout the study, CD4 or CD8 MicroBeads on MACS columns were used to positively select CD4+ and CD8+ T cells from PBMCs. A total of 18,976,912 paired-end reads were generated across the whole study. The study profiled TCRbeta repertoires by high-throughput sequencing to compare type 1 diabetes, type 2 diabetes and nondiabetic individuals. For the type 1 diabetes patients, the type 2 diabetes patients acted as a disease comparison group. Comparing roughly 22-cycle and approximately 26-cycle amplification showed similar V gene usage, suggesting similar primer efficiencies and random PCR bias. Sequencing of the TCRbeta libraries was paired-end and was performed on Illumina HiSeq 2000 or MiSeq instruments. Study-wide conclusions, independent of this receptor: The study groups were not matched for age and gender, which could possibly have biased interpretation. Type 2 diabetes and control samples had highly correlated V and J gene usage patterns, with an average between-sample correlation of around 0.97. Few highly-expanded CD4+ clones, median one, were found in type 2 diabetes patients, accounting for a median about 4.1% of reads. Since just a limited number of T2D and control samples were sequenced, some T1D-only HECs might also appear in more T2D or control samples. In both CD4+ and CD8+ T cells, type 2 diabetes repertoires were highly diverse and significantly more diverse than type 1 diabetes repertoires.

Every diabetic patient fulfilled standard classification criteria for type 1 or type 2 diabetes, and glucose and C-peptide were evaluated using WHO-recommended methods. Donors with other autoimmune diseases or infections within the previous four weeks were excluded. A roughly 9.1-milliliter sample of peripheral blood was drawn from every participant. PBMCs were isolated with LymphoPrep density separation. Sequencing relied on an Illumina MiSeq. Genomic DNA from sorted T cell subsets served as template for TCRbeta CDR3 amplification. Multiplex PCR with 30 forward and 13 reverse primers amplified the TCRbeta CDR3 region. AMPure XP beads were used to purify the PCR products, after which a second roughly 26-cycle PCR added indices and adaptors. Before sequencing, the QIAquick Gel Extraction Kit was used to gel-purify the libraries. On the study's bioinformatics: Paired-end reads were merged using FLASH and were aligned with IgBLAST to IMGT V, D and J germline references. Reads with below 70% alignment identity to germline references were discarded, and over 9,000,000 reads were retained study-wide. IMGT definitions were followed to assign CDR3 boundaries, reading frame and productivity. Clones at or above 1% of reads were defined as highly-expanded clones, and diversity was measured by normalized Shannon entropy. Unpaired two-tailed t-tests were used to test group differences in Shannon entropy. TCRdb trimmed the raw reads at Q25, called clones with MiXCR and kept productive beta chains. Under each unique CDR3 protein, matching rows form one entry showing the most common genes and DNA. None of the V and J calls come from the authors' own analysis; TCRdb made them. This sample lists 250,000 or so distinct CDR3 sequences; around 47% were detected once. The top ten clonotypes cover roughly 13% of the sample.

A remark on this clonotype: Its specific antigen is unknown. Per-base qualities were not stored, and no clone one base away is much larger.

There are 18 amino acids in the CDR3, from cysteine to phenylalanine inclusive. CDR3 DNA only is kept here, 54 bases in frame from base 1. CDR1 is given as MNHEY and CDR2 as SMNVEV, both from the germline V gene (reference sequence). V ends up 5 bases short and J 1 base short, with an unmatched junction base count of 16. The sequence was collected from a man between 18 and 35 years old with type 2 diabetes. The chain couples TRBV27 to TRBJ2-7, and 8 bases in between align with TRBD1. Sequencing was done on a sample of peripheral blood mononuclear cells (PBMCs). The CDR3 region has the sequence CASSHQGGQASISYEQYF. The sequenced DNA is TGTGCCAGCAGTCACCAGGGGGGACAGGCGTCTATTTCCTACGAGCAGTACTTC.